This T cell receptor (beta chain) was documented in a study of OX40 agonist ivuxolimab in advanced cancers. Notes on the research overall: Ivuxolimab was a fully human IgG2 agonistic monoclonal antibody targeting the costimulatory receptor OX40 (CD134). Intravenous ivuxolimab was administered to patients every 2 weeks at six dose levels: 0.01, 0.1, 0.3, 1.5, 3 and 10 mg/kg. Among the 50 to 55 dose-escalation patients, 19 had hepatocellular carcinoma, roughly 15 melanoma, 9 renal cell carcinoma and 9 head and neck cancer. In the dose-escalation cohort, 82.7% of patients were male, and the mean age was about 55 years, with a range of roughly 23 to 85. Patients were allowed to have had prior anti-PD-1, anti-PD-L1 or anti-CTLA-4 therapy, and about 40% of the dose-escalation patients had been treated with checkpoint inhibitors. Partial responses occurred in three dose-escalation patients, of whom one had hepatocellular carcinoma and two had cutaneous melanoma. Peripheral TCRbeta sequencing was intended to test whether TCR sequence diversity was altered and clonal T-cell expansion was caused by ivuxolimab. The paper reports the monotherapy dose-escalation portion (N of about 50 patients) of the phase I ivuxolimab trial.

Notes on this clone: The antigen it recognizes is unknown. Base qualities are not at hand, and no much larger clone is one base apart.

General conclusions and limits of the study: In the 0.1-3.0 mg/kg groups, partial responders were among the patients with the lowest normalized peripheral clonal expansion, particularly in CD8+ T cells. After ivuxolimab, more expanded clones were found on average in CD8+ T cells than in CD4+ T cells. The antigen specificity of the peripheral T cells that underwent clonal expansion was not determined. At doses of 0.1 to 3.0 mg/kg, clonal expansion of both CD4+ and CD8+ blood T cells was observed from baseline to week 6. Low levels of normalized T-cell clonal expansion were also seen in some nonresponding patients.

Genomic DNA was extracted from sorted cells for sequencing of the TCRbeta CDR3 region. The immunoSEQ Assay was used to sequence the TCRbeta CDR3 regions. Drawn from immuneACCESS, this table holds only the in-frame rearrangements with V and J called that TCRdb kept. Clones are partly lost; checked studies trace under half to an unresolved V gene and leave the rest unexplained. The sample yields fewer than 110,000 clones; 85% to 95% were counted once. Of the sample, about 1.2% is held by the ten largest clones. Patients with a history of autoimmune disease or receiving systemic immunosuppression were excluded from the trial. Peripheral blood for TCR sequencing was drawn from every dose cohort at baseline, at cycle 4 day 1 and at cycle 7 day 1. Samples were obtained from an open-label, multicenter, first-in-human phase I dose-escalation trial of ivuxolimab. The trial enrolled adults with locally advanced or metastatic head and neck squamous cell, hepatocellular, melanoma or renal cell carcinoma. Before TCR sequencing, CD4+ T cells and CD8+ T cells from peripheral blood were sorted into separate populations.

The source is an adult with an advanced solid tumor such as melanoma, head and neck, liver or kidney cancer. Sequenced material: CD4+ or CD8+ T cells sorted from blood, taken in a trial of the OX40 agonist ivuxolimab.

DNA sequence: TGTGCCAGCAGTCCACAGGGGCTTAGGGGCAATCAGCCCCAGCATTTT. Its protein reads: CASSPQGLRGNQPQHF. The chain joins TRBV2 to TRBJ1-5; 7 bases in between match TRBD1. Based on the germline V gene, the CDR1 and CDR2 sequences are SNHLY and FYNNEI. V ends up 5 bases short and J 2 bases short, with an unmatched junction base count of 9. The CDR3 measures 16 amino acids from cysteine to phenylalanine. Here the CDR3 DNA is all that survives: 48 bases in frame from base 1. The CDR3 plus the reference TRBV2 and TRBJ1-5 genes for the other parts give the full variable domain: EPEVTQTPSHQVTQMGQEVILRCVPISNHLYFYWYRQILGQKVEFLVSFYNNEISEKSEIFDDQFSVERPDGSNFTLKIRSTKLEDSAMYFCASSPQGLRGNQPQHFGDGTRLSIL.